The 19 T cell receptor beta chains presented below share a single source sample, sequenced in a study of technical replicates of blood from a handful of donors. Measured with immunoSEQ multiplex PCR; TCRdb has only the in-frame clones, and not every one. The table shows under 95,000 clones, with 95% to 98% occurring only once. The specimen was T cells isolated from PBMCs. The receptors were sampled from a human donor in good health.

The rearrangement joins TRBV30 to TRBJ1-2, with D unresolved. Looked up from germline, CDR1 is GTSNPN and CDR2 is SVGIG (reference sequence). This CDR3 has 13 residues. Trimming left V 3 bases short and J 8 bases short, with 16 bases between. As DNA, the CDR3 is TGTGCCTGGAGAGGGAGAGTCCTCCTGGGCTACACCTTC. It codes for CAWRGRVLLGYTF.

The CDR3 here is CASTTGGPPSTDTQYF. The DNA of the CDR3 is TGCGCCAGCACCACGGGGGGACCTCCTAGCACAGATACGCAGTATTTT. This chain uses TRBV5-1 with TRBJ2-3; 7 nucleotides agree with TRBD2. Germline V lookup: CDR1 SGHRS, CDR2 YFSETQ. The CDR3 length is 16 residues. Germline trimming cut 6 bases from V and 0 bases from J; bases unmatched to any gene: 10.

This chain uses TRBV6-1 with TRBJ2-7; TRBD1 aligns across 8 bases. Losses at the gene ends were 6 bases for V and 2 bases for J; bases not matched to a gene: 6. The CDR3 has 14 amino acids. Germline-derived CDR1 and CDR2 are MNHNS and SASEGT. Here the CDR3 DNA reads TGTGCCAGCAGCTCTGACAGGGGACCCTACGAGCAGTACTTC. Protein: CASSSDRGPYEQYF.

The CDR3 is CASSFRDLPRETQYF. The CDR3 nucleotides are TGTGCCAGCAGCTTCAGGGATTTACCCAGAGAGACCCAGTACTTC. The chain couples TRBV11-3 to TRBJ2-5, with a tentative D call TRBD1 (5 bases). V lost 3 bases, J lost 4 bases, and 15 bases lay in between. This CDR3 has 15 residues. Germline CDR1 reads SGHNT; CDR2 reads YENEEA.

The chain recombines TRBV6-1 with TRBJ2-7; 7 nucleotides agree with TRBD1. The V gene's germline CDR1 is MNHNS and CDR2 SASEGT. This CDR3 is 15 amino acids long. With V trimmed by 2 bases and J by 2 bases, 6 bases remained unmatched. The CDR3 sequence: CASSELDRETYEQYF. CDR3 sequence (DNA): TGTGCCAGCAGTGAACTTGACAGGGAAACCTACGAGCAGTACTTC.

This chain uses TRBV11-2 with TRBJ2-7; the D gene is possibly TRBD1 (5 bases). Trimming left V 1 base short and J 5 bases short, with 9 bases between. Germline lookup yields CDR1 SGHAT and CDR2 FQNNGV. The CDR3 covers 13 residues. The CDR3 nucleotides read TGTGCCAGCAGCTTAGTCAGGGCGAACGAGCAGTACTTC. Its protein is CASSLVRANEQYF.

This chain uses TRBV7-8 with TRBJ2-5, with TRBD1 matching 9 bases. CDR1 and CDR2 (germline): SGHVS, FQNEAQ. This CDR3 is built from 15 residues. The V gene end was trimmed by 6 bases and the J gene end by 6 bases; junction bases not matched to a gene: 11. This CDR3 reads CASRPAWTGEKTQYF. Written as DNA, the CDR3 is TGTGCCAGCAGACCAGCTTGGACAGGGGAAAAGACCCAGTACTTC.

The gene calls are TRBV6-5 and TRBJ2-7; 9 nucleotides agree with TRBD2. The CDR3 sequence is 14 residues long. J gave up 5 bases and V 4 bases, and 6 bases lay outside the gene matches. From germline, CDR1 is MNHEY and CDR2 SVGAGI. The CDR3 protein is CASSSIAGEDEQYF. In nucleotides, the CDR3 is TGTGCCAGCAGTTCTATAGCGGGAGAAGACGAGCAGTACTTC.

The V gene is TRBV4-1, the J gene TRBJ1-2; 7 bases are shared with TRBD1. Germline CDR1 MGHRA, CDR2 YSYEKL. Trimming at V came to 4 bases and at J to 0 bases, leaving 17 bases not matched to a gene. The CDR3 has 19 residues. The CDR3 sequence is CASSRLPIEDREANYGYTF. The CDR3 nucleotides are TGCGCCAGCAGCCGCCTCCCCATTGAAGACAGGGAGGCTAACTATGGCTACACCTTC.

This sequence joins TRBV30 and TRBJ2-5, with D unresolved. The CDR3 spans 15 residues. The germline gives CDR1 GTSNPN, CDR2 SVGIG (reference sequence). Between the trimmed V and J ends, which lost 0 bases and 2 bases, there was a span of 13 bases. In DNA, the CDR3 is TGTGCCTGGAGTGTAAACCTAAAACTTCAAGAGACCCAGTACTTC. This sequence encodes CAWSVNLKLQETQYF. Supplemented by reference TRBV30 and TRBJ2-5, the full variable domain reads SQTIHQWPATLVQPVGSPLSLECTVEGTSNPNLYWYRQAAGRGLQLLFYSVGIGQISSEVPQNLSASRPQDRQFILSSKKLLLSDSGFYLCAWSVNLKLQETQYFGPGTRLLVL.

CDR3 sequence reads: CASSLARGNEQFF. The CDR3 DNA follows: TGTGCCAGCAGCTTGGCCCGGGGAAATGAGCAGTTCTTC. This sequence joins TRBV5-5 and TRBJ2-1; tentatively, D is TRBD2 (5 bases). The CDR3 sequence is 13 residues long. Trimming left V 0 bases short and J 7 bases short, with 8 bases between. Germline V gene data show CDR1 as SGHKS and CDR2 as YYEKEE (reference sequence).

This chain joins TRBV6-1 and TRBJ1-4; possibly TRBD1 for D (6 bases). CDR3 length: 15 residues. With 6 bases removed from V and 4 bases from J, the gap between germline ends came to 15 bases. Germline loops: CDR1 MNHNS, CDR2 SASEGT. CDR3 bases: TGTGCCAGCAGCGGTGCGGGGGGCGATAATGAAAAACTGTTTTTT. This encodes CASSGAGGDNEKLFF.

CDR3 sequence reads: CASLRSTNEQFF. In nucleotides, the CDR3 is TGTGCCAGCTTGAGGAGTACCAATGAGCAGTTCTTC. The chain is built from TRBV6-1 and TRBJ2-1; no reliable D call. Looked up from germline, CDR1 is MNHNS and CDR2 is SASEGT. V shed 8 bases and J shed 6 bases, with 11 bases lying between them. The CDR3 runs to 12 residues.

This rearrangement joins TRBV4-1 to TRBJ1-1, with a possible D match to TRBD1 (5 bases). Germline V gives CDR1 MGHRA, CDR2 YSYEKL. V was cut by 1 base and J by 4 bases, with 16 bases left in between. This CDR3 has 16 amino acids. CDR3 in DNA: TGCGCCAGCAGCCAAGTCGCTAGGGGCCAGAGCACTGAAGCTTTCTTT. Translation gives CASSQVARGQSTEAFF.

The V gene is TRBV19, the J gene TRBJ2-5, with D perhaps matching TRBD1 (6 bases). Germline V lookup: CDR1 LNHDA, CDR2 SQIVND (reference sequence). The CDR3 is made up of 16 amino acids. V lost 1 base and J 2 bases, leaving 14 bases between the germline ends. The CDR3 bases are TGTGCCAGTAGTATAGGTGTCGGGACACAACAAGAGACCCAGTACTTC. It codes for CASSIGVGTQQETQYF.

The J gene is TRBJ2-3, the V gene TRBV4-1; a possible D gene is TRBD2 (6 bases). The ends were cut back, 1 base at V and 5 bases at J, with 13 bases in the middle. This CDR3 is built from 15 residues. CDR1 and CDR2 (germline): MGHRA, YSYEKL. In nucleotides, the CDR3 is TGCGCCAGCAGCCAAGGACTAGTTTTCTTAGATACGCAGTATTTT. Amino acid sequence: CASSQGLVFLDTQYF.

This clone was counted a single time. The rearrangement uses TRBV11-2 and TRBJ2-7, with D maybe TRBD2 (6 bases). This CDR3 contains 15 residues. CDR1 is SGHAT, CDR2 FQNNGV, per germline. Trimming removed 6 bases from V and 3 bases from J, with 18 bases in between. The chain's CDR3 is CASSPIPGLNYEQYF. CDR3 coding DNA: TGTGCCAGCAGTCCAATCCCGGGACTGAACTACGAGCAGTACTTC.

The rearrangement joins TRBV5-1 to TRBJ1-2; D unclear. This CDR3 contains 20 residues. V lost 4 bases to trimming and J lost 7 bases, with 35 bases between them. Per the germline V gene, CDR1 is SGHRS and CDR2 is YFSETQ. CDR3 loop: CASSPNIPTADRNLFRGYTF. The CDR3 coding sequence is TGCGCCAGCAGCCCCAACATCCCCACAGCGGATCGGAATCTTTTTCGTGGCTACACCTTC.

This clone was detected only once. The chain is built from TRBV25-1 and TRBJ1-1; no reliable D call. The CDR3 length is 11 residues. Germline assignment: CDR1 MGHDK and CDR2 SYGVNS. V lost 6 bases to trimming and J lost 6 bases, with 8 bases between them. The CDR3 DNA reads TGTGCCAGCAGGACGGGGTCTGAAGCTTTCTTT. This gives the protein CASRTGSEAFF.